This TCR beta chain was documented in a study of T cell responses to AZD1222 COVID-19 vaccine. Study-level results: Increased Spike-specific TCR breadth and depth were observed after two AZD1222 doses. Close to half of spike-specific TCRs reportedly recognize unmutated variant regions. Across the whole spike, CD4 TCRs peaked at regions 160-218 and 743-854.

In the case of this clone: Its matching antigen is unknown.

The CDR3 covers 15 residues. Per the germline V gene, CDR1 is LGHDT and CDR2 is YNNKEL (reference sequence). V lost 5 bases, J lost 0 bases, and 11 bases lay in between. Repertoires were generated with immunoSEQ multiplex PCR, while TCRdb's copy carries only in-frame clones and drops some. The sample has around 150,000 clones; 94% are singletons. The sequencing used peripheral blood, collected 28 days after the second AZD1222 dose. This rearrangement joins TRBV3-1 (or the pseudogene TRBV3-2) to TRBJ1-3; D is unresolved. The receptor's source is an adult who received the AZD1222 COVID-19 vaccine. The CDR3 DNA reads TGTGCCAGCAGCGCCCGGGGTTACTCTGGAAACACCATATATTTT. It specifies CASSARGYSGNTIYF.